This T cell receptor (beta chain) was observed in a study of T-cell reconstitution after alpha-beta-depleted transplantation in children. This clonotype showed up just a few times. Unique molecular identifiers were built into the TCRbeta library. TCRdb fed the PCR reads into MiXCR, producing one record per CDR3 protein. Among 100,000 to 130,000 distinct CDR3 sequences listed, about 6.4% were seen once. V dropped 5 bases and J dropped 4 bases, with 8 bases sitting between them. CDR1 and CDR2 (germline): SEHNR, FQNEAQ (reference sequence). The length of the CDR3 is 12 residues. The chain joins TRBV7-9 to TRBJ2-5; D gene uncertain. The clonotype was recovered from a male patient aged 2 to 9 who had a stem cell transplant for acute lymphoblastic leukemia, so the T cells may come from the graft donor. Source: PBMCs, mostly from graft donor cells, taken 360 days after TCRalphabeta/CD19-depleted stem cell transplant. CDR3 sequence (DNA): TGTGCCAGCAGCCCAAACAGAGAGACCCAGTACTTC. It yields the protein CASSPNRETQYF.